The next 10 T cell receptor beta chains were all read from a single sample in a study of T cells expressing NK-cell markers. TCRdb reanalyzed the 5' RACE reads, giving one entry per CDR3 protein sequence and no DNA. Here the sample table reports roughly 160,000 distinct CDR3 sequences. Specimen: blood T cells: a sorted CD56 or NKG2C T cell subset, CD4+ or CD8+ T cells, or bulk PBMC T cells (not recorded which). Receptors originate from a woman aged 18 to 75 in good health.

The chain employs TRBV29-1 and TRBJ1-1; as DNA is missing, the TRBD1 call by TCRdb cannot be tested. Germline V lookup: CDR1 SQVTM, CDR2 ANQGSEA. This CDR3 spans 13 amino acids. CDR3 loop: CSVEEQGGTEAFF.

The chain recombines TRBV20-1 with TRBJ2-2; TCRdb indicates TRBD1, and absent DNA this call remains unverified. Germline CDR1 reads DFQATT; CDR2 reads SNEGSKA (reference sequence). The CDR3 covers 15 residues. This CDR3 reads CSAKKGTVLTGELFF.

This chain uses TRBV19 with TRBJ1-5; TCRdb lists TRBD1, though no DNA is available to test this call. This CDR3 has 17 residues. The V gene's germline CDR1 is LNHDA and CDR2 SQIVND (reference sequence). This chain's CDR3 is CASQYPRTGVGNQPQHF.

CDR3 region: CSVASTNNSPLHF. The chain uses TRBV29-1 and TRBJ1-6. Per germline, CDR1 SQVTM and CDR2 ANQGSEA. CDR3 length: 13 residues.

The chain joins TRBV20-1 to TRBJ2-7; the TRBD1 assignment by TCRdb is unverifiable without DNA. Germline V lookup: CDR1 DFQATT, CDR2 SNEGSKA (reference sequence). This CDR3 is 13 amino acids long. This CDR3 is CSARPGQGREQYF.

CDR3: CASSWGNSRGAKNIQYF. The V and J genes are TRBV5-1 and TRBJ2-4; TCRdb reports TRBD2, a call that lacks DNA to check it against. The CDR3 runs to 17 residues. From germline, CDR1 is SGHRS and CDR2 YFSETQ.

The gene calls are TRBV7-8 and TRBJ1-6; the TRBD1 assignment by TCRdb is unverifiable without DNA. This CDR3 contains 16 residues. Germline assignment: CDR1 SGHVS and CDR2 FQNEAQ. The CDR3 reads CASSLARWQGDSPLHF. The whole variable domain, remainder taken from reference TRBV7-8 and TRBJ1-6, is GAGVSQSPRYKVAKRGQDVALRCDPISGHVSLFWYQQALGQGPEFLTYFQNEAQLDKSGLPSDRFFAERPEGSVSTLKIQRTQQEDSAVYLCASSLARWQGDSPLHFGNGTRLTVT.

The CDR3 is CASSPTGSSYEQYF. J is TRBJ2-7 and V is TRBV4-2. The CDR3 has 14 residues. CDR1 and CDR2 (germline): LGHNA, YNFKEQ.

The J gene is TRBJ1-2, the V gene TRBV15; TCRdb designates TRBD1, a call that cannot be tested without DNA. CDR3 length equals 16 residues. CDR1 is LNHNV, CDR2 YYDKDF, per germline (reference sequence). This CDR3 reads CATSRGTGNSAYGYTF. Combining the CDR3 with reference TRBV15 and TRBJ1-2 gives the whole variable domain DAMVIQNPRYQVTQFGKPVTLSCSQTLNHNVMYWYQQKSSQAPKLLFHYYDKDFNNEADTPDNFQSRRPNTSFCFLDIRSPGLGDTAMYLCATSRGTGNSAYGYTFGSGTRLTVV.

The J gene is TRBJ1-6, the V gene TRBV6-1; no DNA is available, so the TRBD1 call from TCRdb remains unchecked. Germline CDR1 reads MNHNS; CDR2 reads SASEGT. The CDR3 runs 18 residues. The CDR3 loop reads CASRTMAGGSTNNSPLHF.